This entry lists 7 T cell receptor beta chains sequenced from one sample in a study of CXCR3-negative and CXCR3-positive naive CD8 T cells. TRB cDNA was prepared as libraries by UMI-labeled 5' RACE. TCRdb reprocessed the 5' RACE reads, with one entry per CDR3 protein and no DNA. The repertoire table contains approximately 56,000 distinct CDR3 sequences. The sequencing input was memory CD8+ T cells from blood. Every receptor here comes from a human donor in good health. Some clones in this sample may be carry-over from other donors' samples.

This chain uses TRBV5-5 with TRBJ1-5. This CDR3 has 15 residues. CDR1 SGHKS and CDR2 YYEKEE come from the germline V gene (reference sequence). CDR3 amino acids: CASSLALGSNQPQHF.

This chain connects TRBV6-2 or TRBV6-3 to TRBJ2-1; there is no DNA to check the TCRdb D call of TRBD1. Germline-derived CDR1 and CDR2 are MNHEY and SVGEGT. This CDR3 comprises 12 residues. CDR3 sequence reads: CASSRQNNEQFF.

The chain carries TRBV19 and TRBJ2-1. This CDR3 has 14 amino acids. The V gene's germline CDR1 is LNHDA and CDR2 SQIVND (reference sequence). The CDR3 sequence: CASSKRISYNEQFF.

The chain combines TRBV28 with TRBJ2-7; the TRBD1 assignment by TCRdb is unverifiable without DNA. The CDR3 is 14 amino acids. The germline V gene encodes CDR1 MDHEN and CDR2 SYDVKM. The CDR3 region is CASSLADRVGEQYF.

The chain has TRBV29-1 and TRBJ2-5; TCRdb picks TRBD1, but there is no DNA to check that call. Germline V lookup: CDR1 SQVTM, CDR2 ANQGSEA. This CDR3 region has 12 residues. The CDR3 sequence: CSVVRVPETQYF.

This sequence joins TRBV5-1 and TRBJ2-2; the TCRdb D gene call, TRBD1, has no DNA to confirm it. The CDR3 totals 17 residues. CDR1 is SGHRS and CDR2 is YFSETQ in the germline V gene. CDR3 protein: CASSPPDRGLTTGELFF. The entire variable domain, with the rest obtained from reference TRBV5-1 and TRBJ2-2, is as follows: KAGVTQTPRYLIKTRGQQVTLSCSPISGHRSVSWYQQTPGQGLQFLFEYFSETQRNKGNFPGRFSGRQFSNSRSEMNVSTLELGDSALYLCASSPPDRGLTTGELFFGEGSRLTVL.

The V call is TRBV20-1, the J call TRBJ2-2; TCRdb calls TRBD1, which cannot be checked without DNA. CDR1 is DFQATT and CDR2 is SNEGSKA in the germline V gene (reference sequence). The CDR3 sequence is 15 residues long. The CDR3 loop reads CSARPGTSDIGELFF.